This T cell receptor beta chain was documented in a study of blood T cells in healthy people across ages. The V end lost 3 bases, the J end lost 8 bases, and 13 bases lay between the germline ends. Germline lookup yields CDR1 SGHAT and CDR2 FQNNGV. The CDR3 is 13 amino acids. Sample-barcoded 5' priming and a J-beta primer mix drove a second PCR of 7 to 11 cycles. Each CDR3 protein is one row after TCRdb ran MiXCR on the 5' RACE reads. The sample lists 650,000 to 800,000 distinct CDR3 sequences; 40% to 50% were seen once. The chain uses TRBV11-2 and TRBJ1-2; perhaps TRBD1 as D (5 bases). Specimen: blood. The receptor was derived from a man in his sixties in good health. The CDR3 region has the DNA TGTGCCAGCAGCTTTCCCCAGGGTCGGGGCTACACCTTC. It yields the protein CASSFPQGRGYTF.